This T cell receptor (beta chain) was retrieved from a study of T cell responses to AZD1222 COVID-19 vaccine. Study results and limitations: None of the repertoires were sampled until the peak T cell response had passed. Regions 160-218 and 743-854 dominated among vaccine-associated CD4 TCRs spanning spike.

This clone was recorded only once. What it binds is unknown. The protocol was immunoSEQ multiplex PCR, while the TCRdb copy is restricted to in-frame clones and leaves out a portion. Of around 140,000 clones listed, 93% were seen once; the top ten hold around 4.7%. The sequence derives from an adult in good health. Here the sequenced sample was peripheral blood, taken on day 0 of AZD1222 vaccination.

The CDR3 sequence: CSASSLGATNEKLFF. The CDR3 bases are TGCAGTGCTAGTAGTCTCGGAGCAACTAATGAAAAACTGTTTTTT. The rearrangement uses TRBV20-1 and TRBJ1-4, with no clear D. The CDR3 is made up of 15 amino acids. V was cut by 3 bases and J by 0 bases, with 11 bases left in between. Germline V gene data show CDR1 as DFQATT and CDR2 as SNEGSKA (reference sequence).